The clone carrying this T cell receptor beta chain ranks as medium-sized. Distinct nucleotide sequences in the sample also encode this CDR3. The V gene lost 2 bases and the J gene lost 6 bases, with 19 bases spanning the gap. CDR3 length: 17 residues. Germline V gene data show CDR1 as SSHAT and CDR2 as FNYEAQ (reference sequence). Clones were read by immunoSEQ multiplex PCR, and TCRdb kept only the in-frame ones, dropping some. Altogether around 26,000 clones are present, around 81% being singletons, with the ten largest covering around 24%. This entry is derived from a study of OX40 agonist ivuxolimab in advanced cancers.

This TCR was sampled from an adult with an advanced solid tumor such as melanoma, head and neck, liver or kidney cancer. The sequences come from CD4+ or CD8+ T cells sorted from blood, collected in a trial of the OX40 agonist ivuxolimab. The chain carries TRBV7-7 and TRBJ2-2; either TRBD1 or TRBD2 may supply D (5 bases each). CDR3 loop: CASSLNLGRAGAGELFF. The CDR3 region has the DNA TGTGCCAGCAGCTTAAATCTCGGCAGGGCGGGTGCCGGGGAGCTGTTTTTT.